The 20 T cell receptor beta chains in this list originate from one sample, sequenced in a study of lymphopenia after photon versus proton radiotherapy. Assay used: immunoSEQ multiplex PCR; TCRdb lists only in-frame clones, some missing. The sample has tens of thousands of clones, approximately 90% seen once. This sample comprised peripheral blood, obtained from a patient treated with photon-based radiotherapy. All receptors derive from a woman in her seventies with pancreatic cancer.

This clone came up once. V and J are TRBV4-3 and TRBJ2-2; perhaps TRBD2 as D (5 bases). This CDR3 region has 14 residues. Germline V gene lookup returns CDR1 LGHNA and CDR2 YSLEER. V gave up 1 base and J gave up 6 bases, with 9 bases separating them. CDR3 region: CASSQVMDSGELFF. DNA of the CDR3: TGCGCCAGCAGCCAAGTAATGGACTCCGGGGAGCTGTTTTTT.

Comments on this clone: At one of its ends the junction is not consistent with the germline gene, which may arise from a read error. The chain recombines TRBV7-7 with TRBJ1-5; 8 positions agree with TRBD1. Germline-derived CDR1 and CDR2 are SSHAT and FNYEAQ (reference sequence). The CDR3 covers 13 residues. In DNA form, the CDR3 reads TGTGCTAGCAGCCTGGACAGGGATCAGCCCCAGCATTTT. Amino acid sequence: CASSLDRDQPQHF.

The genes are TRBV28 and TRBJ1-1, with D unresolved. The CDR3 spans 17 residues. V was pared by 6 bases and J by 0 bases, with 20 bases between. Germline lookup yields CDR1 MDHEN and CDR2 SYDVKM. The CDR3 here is CASRRDSWPAMNTEAFF. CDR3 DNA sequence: TGTGCCAGCAGGAGAGATTCATGGCCGGCTATGAACACTGAAGCTTTCTTT. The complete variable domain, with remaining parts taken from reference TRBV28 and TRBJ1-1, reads DVKVTQSSRYLVKRTGEKVFLECVQDMDHENMFWYRQDPGLGLRLIYFSYDVKMKEKGDIPEGYSVSREKKERFSLILESASTNQTSMYLCASRRDSWPAMNTEAFFGQGTRLTVV.

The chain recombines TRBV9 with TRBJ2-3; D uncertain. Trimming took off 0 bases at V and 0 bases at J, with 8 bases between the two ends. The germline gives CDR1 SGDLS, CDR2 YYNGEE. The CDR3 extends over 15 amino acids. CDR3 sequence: CASSVVKGSTDTQYF. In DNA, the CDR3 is TGTGCCAGCAGCGTAGTAAAAGGGAGCACAGATACGCAGTATTTT. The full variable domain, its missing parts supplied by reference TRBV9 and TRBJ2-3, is DSGVTQTPKHLITATGQRVTLRCSPRSGDLSVYWYQQSLDQGLQFLIQYYNGEERAKGNILERFSAQQFPDLHSELNLSSLELGDSALYFCASSVVKGSTDTQYFGPGTRLTVL.

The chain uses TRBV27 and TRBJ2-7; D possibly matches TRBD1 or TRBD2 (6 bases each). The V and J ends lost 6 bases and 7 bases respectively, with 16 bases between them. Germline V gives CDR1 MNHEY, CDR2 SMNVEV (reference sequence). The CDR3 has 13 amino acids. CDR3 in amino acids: CASSLEGGWEQYF. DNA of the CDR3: TGTGCCAGCAGCCTAGAGGGGGGTTGGGAGCAGTACTTC.

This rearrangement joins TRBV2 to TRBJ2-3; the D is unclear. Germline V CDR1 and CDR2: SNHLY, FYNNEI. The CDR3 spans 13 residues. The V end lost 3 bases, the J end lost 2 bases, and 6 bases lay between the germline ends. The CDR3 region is CASSDQLTDTQYF. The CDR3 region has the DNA TGTGCCAGCAGTGATCAACTCACAGATACGCAGTATTTT.

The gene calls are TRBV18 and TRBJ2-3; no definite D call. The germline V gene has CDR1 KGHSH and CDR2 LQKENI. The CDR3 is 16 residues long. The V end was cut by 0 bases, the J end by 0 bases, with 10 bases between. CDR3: CASSPPSAVSTDTQYF. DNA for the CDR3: TGTGCCAGCTCACCACCCTCGGCGGTAAGCACAGATACGCAGTATTTT.

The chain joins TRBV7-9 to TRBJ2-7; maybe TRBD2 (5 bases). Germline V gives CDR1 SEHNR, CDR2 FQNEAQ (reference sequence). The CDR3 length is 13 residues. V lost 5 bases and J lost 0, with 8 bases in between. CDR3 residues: CASSRLNSYEQYF. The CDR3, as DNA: TGTGCCAGCAGCAGACTAAACTCCTACGAGCAGTACTTC.

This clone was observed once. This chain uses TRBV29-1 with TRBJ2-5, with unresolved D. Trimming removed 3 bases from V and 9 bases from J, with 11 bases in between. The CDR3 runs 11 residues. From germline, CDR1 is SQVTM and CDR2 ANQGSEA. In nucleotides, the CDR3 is TGCAGCGTTGATTATTTACGGGCCCAGTACTTC. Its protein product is CSVDYLRAQYF. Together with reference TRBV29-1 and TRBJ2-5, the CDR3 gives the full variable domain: SAVISQKPSRDICQRGTSLTIQCQVDSQVTMMFWYRQQPGQSLTLIATANQGSEATYESGFVIDKFPISRPNLTFSTLTVSNMSPEDSSIYLCSVDYLRAQYFGPGTRLLVL.

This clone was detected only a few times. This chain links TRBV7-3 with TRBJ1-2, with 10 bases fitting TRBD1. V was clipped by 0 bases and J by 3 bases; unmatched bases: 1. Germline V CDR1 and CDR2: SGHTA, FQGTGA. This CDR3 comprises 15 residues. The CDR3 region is CASSLTGTGDYGYTF. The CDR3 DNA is TGTGCCAGCAGCTTAACCGGGACAGGGGACTATGGCTACACCTTC.

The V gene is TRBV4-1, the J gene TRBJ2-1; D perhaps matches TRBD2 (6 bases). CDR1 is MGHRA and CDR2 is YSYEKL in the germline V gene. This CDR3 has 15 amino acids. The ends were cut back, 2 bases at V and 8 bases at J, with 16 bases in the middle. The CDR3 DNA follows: TGCGCCAGCAGCCAATTGGCCACCGGGAGAGATGAGCAGTTCTTC. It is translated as CASSQLATGRDEQFF.

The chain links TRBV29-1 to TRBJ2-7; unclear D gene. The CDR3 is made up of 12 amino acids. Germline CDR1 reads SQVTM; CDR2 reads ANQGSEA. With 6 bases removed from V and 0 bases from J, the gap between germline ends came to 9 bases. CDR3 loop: CSVETNSYEQYF. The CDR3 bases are TGCAGCGTCGAAACGAACTCCTACGAGCAGTACTTC.

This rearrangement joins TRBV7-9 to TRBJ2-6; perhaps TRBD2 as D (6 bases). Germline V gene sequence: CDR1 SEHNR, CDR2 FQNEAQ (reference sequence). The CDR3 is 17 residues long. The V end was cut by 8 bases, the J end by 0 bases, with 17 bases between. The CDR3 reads CASSTGSGSSGANVLTF. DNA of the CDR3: TGTGCCAGCTCCACCGGCTCCGGGAGCTCTGGGGCCAACGTCCTGACTTTC.

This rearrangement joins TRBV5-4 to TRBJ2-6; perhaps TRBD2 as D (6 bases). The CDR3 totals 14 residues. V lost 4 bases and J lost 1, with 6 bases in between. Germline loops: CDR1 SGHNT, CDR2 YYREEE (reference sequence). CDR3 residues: CASSRESGANVLTF. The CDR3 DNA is TGTGCCAGCAGCCGGGAGTCTGGGGCCAACGTCCTGACTTTC.

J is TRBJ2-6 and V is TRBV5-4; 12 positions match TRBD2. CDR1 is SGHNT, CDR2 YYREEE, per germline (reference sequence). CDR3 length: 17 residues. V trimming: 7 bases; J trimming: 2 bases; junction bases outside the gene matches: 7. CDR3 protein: CASSPSGRVAGANVLTF. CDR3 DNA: TGTGCCAGCTCGCCTAGCGGGAGGGTAGCTGGGGCCAACGTCCTGACTTTC.

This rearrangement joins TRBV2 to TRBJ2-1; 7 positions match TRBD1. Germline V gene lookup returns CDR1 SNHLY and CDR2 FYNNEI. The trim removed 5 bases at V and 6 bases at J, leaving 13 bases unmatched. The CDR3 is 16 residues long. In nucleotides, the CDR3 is TGTGCCAGCAGTCGTGACTCGCTACCAGGGGGCAATGAGCAGTTCTTC. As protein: CASSRDSLPGGNEQFF.

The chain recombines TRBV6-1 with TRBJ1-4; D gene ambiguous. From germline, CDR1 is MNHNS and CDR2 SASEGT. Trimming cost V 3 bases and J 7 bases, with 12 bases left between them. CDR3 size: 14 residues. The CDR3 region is CASSDWREREKLFF. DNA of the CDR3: TGTGCCAGCAGTGACTGGAGGGAGCGTGAAAAACTGTTTTTT.

CDR3 nucleotide sequence: TGTGCCAGCTGGGCCGGGACAGGCAACTCTGGGGCCAACGTCCTGACTTTC. Translating gives CASWAGTGNSGANVLTF. The V gene is TRBV2, the J gene TRBJ2-6; TRBD1 agrees at 8 bases. The CDR3 covers 17 residues. The V gene end was trimmed by 8 bases and the J gene end by 0 bases; junction bases not matched to a gene: 9. The germline V gene encodes CDR1 SNHLY and CDR2 FYNNEI.

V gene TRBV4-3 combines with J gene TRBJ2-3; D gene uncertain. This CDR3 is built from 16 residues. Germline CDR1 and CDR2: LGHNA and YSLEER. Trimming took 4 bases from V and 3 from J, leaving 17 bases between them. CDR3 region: CASSPQPTPSTDTQYF. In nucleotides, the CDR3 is TGCGCCAGCAGCCCACAACCCACACCCAGTACAGATACGCAGTATTTT.

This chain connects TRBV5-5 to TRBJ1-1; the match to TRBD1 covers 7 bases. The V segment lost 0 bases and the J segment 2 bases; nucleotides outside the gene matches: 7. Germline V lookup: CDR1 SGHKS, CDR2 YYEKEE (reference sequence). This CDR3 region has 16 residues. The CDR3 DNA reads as TGTGCCAGCAGCTTGGCCCAGGACAGGAGAAACACTGAAGCTTTCTTT. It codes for CASSLAQDRRNTEAFF.